This T cell receptor (beta chain) originates from a study of blood T cell repertoires in COVID-19. Only in-frame clones appear in the TCRdb table, and some are missing; sequencing was by immunoSEQ multiplex PCR. The data hold about 300,000 clones, with 85% to 90% observed a single time. Germline assignment: CDR1 MNHEY and CDR2 SVGAGI. The V and J ends lost 8 bases and 7 bases, in that order; junction bases with no gene match: 7. The CDR3 consists of 13 residues. The sequence was obtained from a woman between 18 and 29 years old who had recovered from COVID-19. Sequenced: PBMCs or T cells enriched from blood (not recorded which). The J gene is TRBJ1-5, the V gene TRBV6-5, with 8 positions matching TRBD1. The CDR3 nucleotides read TGTGCCAGCCGACAGGGGTATAGGCAGCCCCAGCATTTT. It translates to CASRQGYRQPQHF.